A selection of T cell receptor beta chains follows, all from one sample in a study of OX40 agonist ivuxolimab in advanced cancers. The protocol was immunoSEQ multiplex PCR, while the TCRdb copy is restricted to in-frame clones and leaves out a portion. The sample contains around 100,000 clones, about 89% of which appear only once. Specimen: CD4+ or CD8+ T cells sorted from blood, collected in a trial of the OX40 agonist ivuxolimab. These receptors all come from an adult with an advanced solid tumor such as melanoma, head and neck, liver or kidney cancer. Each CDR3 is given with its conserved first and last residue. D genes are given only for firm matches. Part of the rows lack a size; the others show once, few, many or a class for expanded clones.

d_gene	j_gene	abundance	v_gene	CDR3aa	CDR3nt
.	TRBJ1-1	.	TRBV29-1	CSVVGDFKNTEAFF	TGCAGCGTTGTTGGGGACTTTAAGAACACTGAAGCTTTCTTT
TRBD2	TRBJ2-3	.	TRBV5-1	CASRIAGVSDTQYF	TGCGCCAGCAGAATAGCGGGAGTATCAGATACGCAGTATTTT
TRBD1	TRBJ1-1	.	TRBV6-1	CASSLGTGGTEAFF	TGTGCCAGCAGTCTCGGAACAGGGGGGACTGAAGCTTTCTTT
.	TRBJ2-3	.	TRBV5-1	CASSLLGGSDTQYF	TGCGCCAGCAGCTTGTTGGGCGGATCAGATACGCAGTATTTT
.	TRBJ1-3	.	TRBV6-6	CASISRGAGNTIYF	TGTGCCAGCATCTCTCGGGGAGCTGGAAACACCATATATTTT
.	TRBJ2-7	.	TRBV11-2	CASSLKRSGASYEQYF	TGTGCCAGCAGCCTTAAACGGTCGGGGGCTTCCTACGAGCAGTACTTC
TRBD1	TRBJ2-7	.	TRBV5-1	CASSSGQGYEQYF	TGCGCCAGCAGCTCCGGACAGGGCTACGAGCAGTACTTC
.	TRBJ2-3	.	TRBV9	CASSGPGLGTDTQYF	TGTGCCAGCAGCGGCCCGGGGCTGGGCACAGATACGCAGTATTTT
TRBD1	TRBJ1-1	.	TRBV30	CAWSGNRGGGAFF	TGTGCCTGGAGTGGTAACAGGGGCGGAGGAGCTTTCTTT
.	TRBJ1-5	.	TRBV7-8	CASSQELYSNQPQHF	TGTGCCAGCAGCCAGGAACTATATAGCAATCAGCCCCAGCATTTT
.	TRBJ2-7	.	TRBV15	CATSRDHAGPTSREQYF	TGTGCCACCAGCAGAGATCATGCGGGGCCCACTTCTAGAGAGCAGTACTTC
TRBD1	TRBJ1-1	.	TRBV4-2	CASSRDRDNTEAFF	TGTGCCAGCAGCCGAGACAGGGACAACACTGAAGCTTTCTTT
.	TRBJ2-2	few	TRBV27	CASSPTRIGGGELFF	TGTGCCAGCAGTCCGACTAGGATTGGCGGCGGGGAGCTGTTTTTT
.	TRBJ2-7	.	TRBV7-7	CASSSSRREYRRGYEQYF	TGTGCCAGCAGCTCCTCCCGGAGGGAGTATCGTAGGGGGTACGAGCAGTACTTC
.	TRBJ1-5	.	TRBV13	CASSLGARGRNQPQHF	TGTGCCAGCAGCTTGGGCGCCAGGGGTCGGAATCAGCCCCAGCATTTT
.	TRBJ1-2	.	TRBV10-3	CAITGGLNYGYTF	TGTGCCATCACGGGCGGACTTAACTATGGCTACACCTTC
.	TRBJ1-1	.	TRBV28	CASSLSIRVSAFF	TGTGCCAGCAGTTTATCGATCAGGGTGTCAGCTTTCTTT
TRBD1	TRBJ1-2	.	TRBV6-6	CASSPPGTGYYGYTF	TGTGCCAGCAGTCCACCCGGGACAGGATACTATGGCTACACCTTC
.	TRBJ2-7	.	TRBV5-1	CASSLVSPLPHEQYF	TGCGCCAGCAGCTTGGTTTCGCCATTACCCCACGAGCAGTACTTC
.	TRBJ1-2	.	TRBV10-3	CAISEETGRYGYTF	TGTGCCATCAGTGAGGAAACAGGGCGGTATGGCTACACCTTC
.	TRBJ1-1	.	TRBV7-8	CASSSRLGTEAFF	TGTGCCAGCAGCTCCCGGTTGGGCACTGAAGCTTTCTTT
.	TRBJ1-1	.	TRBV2	CASRGKRGENTEAFF	TGTGCCAGCAGGGGGAAAAGAGGAGAGAACACTGAAGCTTTCTTT
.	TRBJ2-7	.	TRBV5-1	CASRIRSFNEQYF	TGCGCCAGCAGAATTCGGAGTTTCAACGAGCAGTACTTC
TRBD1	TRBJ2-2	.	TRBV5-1	CASSWPTGGTNTGELFF	TGCGCCAGCAGCTGGCCCACAGGGGGCACGAACACCGGGGAGCTGTTTTTT
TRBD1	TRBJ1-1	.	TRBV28	CASSSTTGTEAFF	TGTGCCAGCAGTTCCACGACAGGGACTGAAGCTTTCTTT
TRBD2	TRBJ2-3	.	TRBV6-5	CASRGLAADTQYF	TGTGCCAGCAGGGGACTAGCCGCAGATACGCAGTATTTT
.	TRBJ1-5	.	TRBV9	CASSVDQGSSAQHF	TGTGCCAGCAGCGTAGACCAGGGGTCATCGGCCCAGCATTTT
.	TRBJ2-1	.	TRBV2	CASSEFQGLYNEQFF	TGTGCCAGCAGTGAATTCCAGGGCCTCTACAATGAGCAGTTCTTC
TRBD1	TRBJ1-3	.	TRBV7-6	CASSSYSTGPSGNTIYF	TGTGCCAGCAGCTCTTACTCGACAGGGCCCTCTGGAAACACCATATATTTT
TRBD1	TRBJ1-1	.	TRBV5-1	CASSLGGRRGQGGTEAFF	TGCGCCAGCAGCTTGGGAGGGCGTAGGGGACAGGGGGGCACTGAAGCTTTCTTT
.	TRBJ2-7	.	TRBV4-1	CASSQSPMEGGSSYEQYF	TGCGCCAGCAGCCAGTCCCCAATGGAAGGGGGTAGCTCCTACGAGCAGTACTTC
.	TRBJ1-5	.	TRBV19	CASRPLLVGNQPQHF	TGTGCCAGTAGGCCGCTTTTGGTCGGCAATCAGCCCCAGCATTTT
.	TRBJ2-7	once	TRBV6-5	CASRGSSSEQYF	TGTGCCAGCAGGGGGTCTAGCAGCGAGCAGTACTTC